This T cell receptor beta chain was captured in a study of blood T cell repertoires in COVID-19. TCRdb keeps only in-frame clones here, not all; method: immunoSEQ multiplex PCR. In the table there are about 160,000 clones, about 80% of which are singletons. The V segment lost 0 bases and the J segment 7 bases; nucleotides outside the gene matches: 7. This CDR3 contains 14 residues. Germline loops: CDR1 GTSNPN, CDR2 SVGIG (reference sequence). What was sequenced was peripheral blood. This sequence originates from a woman of 80 years or more with acute or convalescent COVID-19. The V call is TRBV30, the J call TRBJ1-2; 8 bases map to TRBD1. The DNA for the CDR3 is TGTGCCTGGAGTGTACCCCCAGGGGGCCTTGGCTACACCTTC. Residues: CAWSVPPGGLGYTF.